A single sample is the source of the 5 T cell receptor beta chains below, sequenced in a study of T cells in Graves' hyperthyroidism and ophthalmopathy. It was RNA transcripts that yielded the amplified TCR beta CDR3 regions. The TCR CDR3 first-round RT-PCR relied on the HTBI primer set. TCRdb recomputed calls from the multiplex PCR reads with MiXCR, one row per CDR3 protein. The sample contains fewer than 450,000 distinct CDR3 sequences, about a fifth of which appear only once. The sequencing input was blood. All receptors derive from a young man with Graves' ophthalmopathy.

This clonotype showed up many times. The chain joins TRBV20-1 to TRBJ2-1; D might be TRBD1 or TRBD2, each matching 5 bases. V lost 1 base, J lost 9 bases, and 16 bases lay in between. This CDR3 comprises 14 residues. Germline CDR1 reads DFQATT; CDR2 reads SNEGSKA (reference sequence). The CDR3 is CSARAPGLDSEQFF. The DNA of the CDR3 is TGCAGTGCTAGAGCCCCGGGGCTAGATAGTGAGCAGTTCTTC.

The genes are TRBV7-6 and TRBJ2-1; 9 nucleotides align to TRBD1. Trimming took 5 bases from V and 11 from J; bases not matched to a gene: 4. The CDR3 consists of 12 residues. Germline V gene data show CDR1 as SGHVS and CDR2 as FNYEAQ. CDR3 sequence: CASSLTGGKQFF. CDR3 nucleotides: TGTGCCAGCAGCCTTACAGGGGGCAAGCAGTTCTTC.

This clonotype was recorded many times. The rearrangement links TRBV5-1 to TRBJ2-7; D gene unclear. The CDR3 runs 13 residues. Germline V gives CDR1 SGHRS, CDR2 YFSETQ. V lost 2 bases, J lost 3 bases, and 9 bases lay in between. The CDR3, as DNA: TGCGCCAGCAGCTTCGGGTTCCTCTACGAGCAGTACTTC. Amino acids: CASSFGFLYEQYF.

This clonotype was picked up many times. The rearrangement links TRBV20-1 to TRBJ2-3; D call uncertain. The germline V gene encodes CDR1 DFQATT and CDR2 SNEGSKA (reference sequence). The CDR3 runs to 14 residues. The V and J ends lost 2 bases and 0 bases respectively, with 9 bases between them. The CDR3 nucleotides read TGCAGTGCTAGACTAGTGGGGAGCACAGATACGCAGTATTTT. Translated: CSARLVGSTDTQYF.

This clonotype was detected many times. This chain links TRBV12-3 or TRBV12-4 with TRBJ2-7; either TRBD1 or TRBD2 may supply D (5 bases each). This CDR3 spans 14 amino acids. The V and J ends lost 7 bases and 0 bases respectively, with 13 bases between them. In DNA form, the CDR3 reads TGTGCCAGCACCCCGCCCGGGGCCTCCTACGAGCAGTACTTC. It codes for CASTPPGASYEQYF.